These 30 T cell receptor beta chains share one sample of origin, sequenced in a study of cytomegalovirus exposure and HLA in healthy donors. A multiplex PCR was run with 60 Vbeta primers and 13 Jbeta primers. This table comes from immunoSEQ multiplex PCR, and its TCRdb copy is limited to in-frame clones, with some not included. Of about 150,000 clones listed, roughly 9.4% are singletons. The specimen was PBMCs. These receptors all come from a male donor in good health and CMV-seronegative.

Only a few counts were recorded for this clone. The rearrangement uses TRBV7-2 and TRBJ1-2; no reliable D call. The CDR3 sequence is 13 residues long. Germline V CDR1 and CDR2: SGHTA, FQGNSA. Trimming cost V 1 base and J 8 bases, with 11 bases left between them. CDR3 amino acids: CASSLGEVSGYTF. The DNA for the CDR3 is TGTGCCAGCAGCTTAGGGGAGGTCAGCGGCTACACCTTC.

The chain recombines TRBV7-9 with TRBJ1-2; D gene ambiguous. The ends were cut back, 2 bases at V and 2 bases at J, with 6 bases in the middle. The CDR3 runs to 13 residues. The germline V gene encodes CDR1 SEHNR and CDR2 FQNEAQ (reference sequence). The CDR3 loop reads CASSLTENYGYTF. The CDR3 DNA reads TGTGCCAGCAGCTTAACAGAAAACTATGGCTACACCTTC.

The gene calls are TRBV28 and TRBJ1-1; no clear D gene. Germline CDR1 and CDR2: MDHEN and SYDVKM. Trimming pared 6 bases from V and 1 base from J, leaving 15 bases between. The length of the CDR3 is 15 residues. The CDR3 DNA reads as TGTGCCAGCAGGCTCATCCCAACAAGGAACACTGAAGCTTTCTTT. Protein sequence: CASRLIPTRNTEAFF.

The CDR3 DNA is TGTGCCAGCAGCCCCGGACACACAGGACGAGAAAAACTGTTTTTT. It codes for CASSPGHTGREKLFF. The chain employs TRBV6-5 and TRBJ1-4; maybe TRBD1 (5 bases). CDR1 is MNHEY and CDR2 is SVGAGI in the germline V gene. V was cut by 6 bases and J by 8 bases, with 19 bases left in between. The CDR3 length is 15 residues.

The genes are TRBV6-5 and TRBJ2-7; 9 bases fit TRBD2. The CDR3 totals 16 residues. CDR1 and CDR2 from the germline V gene are MNHEY and SVGAGI. The J segment lost 0 bases and the V segment lost 0 bases, leaving 3 bases of the junction unmatched. CDR3 protein: CASSYSDSGSSYEQYF. In nucleotides, the CDR3 is TGTGCCAGCAGTTACTCGGATAGCGGGAGCTCCTACGAGCAGTACTTC.

This clone was seen a few times. The CDR3 coding sequence is TGTGCCAGCAGTGGGACTAGGTCGGGTGAGCAGTTCTTC. Protein: CASSGTRSGEQFF. J is TRBJ2-1 and V is TRBV6-1, with 7 bases matching TRBD2. Germline V gene lookup returns CDR1 MNHNS and CDR2 SASEGT. With 4 bases clipped from V and 9 bases from J, the junction kept 6 bases outside the gene matches. CDR3 length: 13 amino acids.

This rearrangement joins TRBV28 to TRBJ1-6, with D perhaps matching TRBD1 (6 bases). There are 14 residues in the CDR3. Trimming took off 4 bases at V and 7 bases at J, with 11 bases between the two ends. Looked up from germline, CDR1 is MDHEN and CDR2 is SYDVKM. The CDR3: CASSSGTGNSPLHF. CDR3 nucleotides: TGTGCCAGCAGTTCGGGAACAGGGAATTCACCCCTCCACTTT. The whole variable domain, remainder taken from reference TRBV28 and TRBJ1-6, is DVKVTQSSRYLVKRTGEKVFLECVQDMDHENMFWYRQDPGLGLRLIYFSYDVKMKEKGDIPEGYSVSREKKERFSLILESASTNQTSMYLCASSSGTGNSPLHFGNGTRLTVT.

The rearrangement links TRBV2 to TRBJ2-2; TRBD1 matches at 7 bases. Germline V CDR1 and CDR2: SNHLY, FYNNEI. V shed 6 bases, J shed 0 bases, and the junction held 10 bases outside the gene matches. This CDR3 is built from 17 residues. CDR3 DNA: TGTGCCAGCAGGCCCGACAGGGTTGCTTCGAACACCGGGGAGCTGTTTTTT. Protein product: CASRPDRVASNTGELFF. The full variable domain, completed using reference TRBV2 and TRBJ2-2, is EPEVTQTPSHQVTQMGQEVILRCVPISNHLYFYWYRQILGQKVEFLVSFYNNEISEKSEIFDDQFSVERPDGSNFTLKIRSTKLEDSAMYFCASRPDRVASNTGELFFGEGSRLTVL.

The rearrangement joins TRBV27 to TRBJ2-3; D is possibly TRBD1 (6 bases). V was shortened by 6 bases and J by 10 bases, with 11 bases between the two germline ends. Germline CDR1 MNHEY, CDR2 SMNVEV (reference sequence). The length of the CDR3 is 11 residues. Here the CDR3 DNA reads TGTGCCAGCAGCCAGGGGCCGGCGCAGTATTTT. Its translation: CASSQGPAQYF.

This clone was counted only a few times. The chain combines TRBV7-9 with TRBJ2-5, with 8 bases aligning to TRBD1. This CDR3 is 17 amino acids long. Germline CDR1 is SEHNR and CDR2 is FQNEAQ (reference sequence). V shed 7 bases and J 2 bases; nucleotides not matched to a gene: 15. This chain's CDR3 is CASTVGDGQGGQETQYF. As DNA, the CDR3 is TGTGCCAGCACTGTGGGGGACGGACAGGGAGGTCAAGAGACCCAGTACTTC.

The rearrangement links TRBV2 to TRBJ1-5; the D gene is possibly TRBD1 (6 bases). CDR1 is SNHLY and CDR2 is FYNNEI in the germline V gene. CDR3 length: 12 amino acids. V lost 7 bases and J 6 bases, leaving 10 bases between the germline ends. The CDR3: CASNQGTQPQHF. The DNA for the CDR3 is TGTGCCAGCAACCAGGGGACTCAGCCCCAGCATTTT.

The chain carries TRBV9 and TRBJ2-1; 14 bases align to TRBD2. The CDR3 extends over 18 amino acids. The germline V gene encodes CDR1 SGDLS and CDR2 YYNGEE. V lost 1 base to trimming and J lost 7 bases; unmatched junction nucleotides: 10. CDR3 in DNA: TGTGCCAGCAGCGTATCGACTAGCGGGGGGGGTCTGGAGAATGAGCAGTTCTTC. It codes for CASSVSTSGGGLENEQFF.

Points on this clone: Within the sample, other DNA sequences also encode this same CDR3. The chain employs TRBV29-1 and TRBJ2-5; D possibly corresponds to TRBD1 (6 bases). Germline CDR1 and CDR2: SQVTM and ANQGSEA. CDR3 length equals 14 residues. Trimming shortened V by 0 bases and J by 2 bases, and 10 bases separated the two germline ends. This CDR3 is CSVEDTGLQETQYF. The DNA of the CDR3 is TGCAGCGTTGAAGACACAGGGCTACAAGAGACCCAGTACTTC.

The V call is TRBV5-1, the J call TRBJ2-6, with TRBD1 as a possible D gene (5 bases). Germline loops: CDR1 SGHRS, CDR2 YFSETQ. V lost 0 bases and J 4 bases, leaving 14 bases between the germline ends. The CDR3 is 17 residues long. DNA of the CDR3: TGCGCCAGCAGCTTGGGTTATAGGGGCTTAGGGGCCAACGTCCTGACTTTC. As protein: CASSLGYRGLGANVLTF. Supplemented by reference TRBV5-1 and TRBJ2-6, the full variable domain reads KAGVTQTPRYLIKTRGQQVTLSCSPISGHRSVSWYQQTPGQGLQFLFEYFSETQRNKGNFPGRFSGRQFSNSRSEMNVSTLELGDSALYLCASSLGYRGLGANVLTFGAGSRLTVL.

The chain uses TRBV27 and TRBJ1-5, with D hard to call. With 1 base removed from V and 4 bases from J, the gap between germline ends came to 11 bases. CDR3 length: 15 residues. Germline assignment: CDR1 MNHEY and CDR2 SMNVEV (reference sequence). The CDR3 nucleotides are TGTGCCAGCAGTTTATTGGTGGGGAGAAATCAGCCCCAGCATTTT. Amino acid sequence: CASSLLVGRNQPQHF.

This clone was seen a handful of times. The chain recombines TRBV19 with TRBJ1-2; D ambiguous. Trimming pared 11 bases from V and 4 bases from J, leaving 14 bases between. This CDR3 has 12 residues. CDR1 and CDR2 from the germline V gene are LNHDA and SQIVND (reference sequence). Here the CDR3 reads CASGLERYGYTF. CDR3 sequence (DNA): TGTGCCTCGGGGTTAGAGCGCTATGGCTACACCTTC.

This clone was counted a few times. The gene calls are TRBV7-9 and TRBJ2-3; 12 bases line up with TRBD2. The CDR3 consists of 15 residues. V lost 5 bases to trimming and J lost 2 bases; unmatched junction nucleotides: 2. The V gene's germline CDR1 is SEHNR and CDR2 FQNEAQ (reference sequence). CDR3 nucleotides: TGTGCCAGCAGCGCTAGCGGGGGGGCCACAGATACGCAGTATTTT. This codes for CASSASGGATDTQYF.

This clone was counted only a few times. The chain recombines TRBV28 with TRBJ1-1, with 9 bases identical to TRBD1. The CDR3 sequence is 15 residues long. Unmatched junction bases numbered 9, after V lost 6 bases and J lost 4 bases. Germline CDR1 reads MDHEN; CDR2 reads SYDVKM. CDR3 residues: CASRWDREDSTEAFF. As DNA, the CDR3 is TGTGCCAGCAGGTGGGACAGGGAGGATAGCACTGAAGCTTTCTTT.

The chain recombines TRBV7-2 with TRBJ2-7, with TRBD2 as a possible D gene (6 bases). Trimming stripped 2 bases from V and 10 bases from J, with 15 bases between. The CDR3 spans 13 residues. CDR1 and CDR2 (germline): SGHTA, FQGNSA. CDR3 sequence reads: CASSLITLDYQYF. CDR3 in DNA: TGTGCCAGCAGCTTAATCACCCTGGACTACCAGTACTTC. The full variable domain, with the rest looked up from reference TRBV7-2 and TRBJ2-7, is GAGVSQSPSNKVTEKGKDVELRCDPISGHTALYWYRQSLGQGLEFLIYFQGNSAPDKSGLPSDRFSAERTGGSVSTLTIQRTQQEDSAVYLCASSLITLDYQYFGPGTRLTVT.

The chain joins TRBV5-1 to TRBJ1-2; D gene unclear. The CDR3 totals 16 residues. Germline CDR1 is SGHRS and CDR2 is YFSETQ. V shed 4 bases and J shed 1 base, with 17 bases lying between them. The CDR3: CASSPARQDFNYGYTF. CDR3 coding DNA: TGCGCCAGCAGCCCCGCAAGGCAGGACTTTAACTATGGCTACACCTTC. Combining the CDR3 with reference TRBV5-1 and TRBJ1-2 gives the whole variable domain KAGVTQTPRYLIKTRGQQVTLSCSPISGHRSVSWYQQTPGQGLQFLFEYFSETQRNKGNFPGRFSGRQFSNSRSEMNVSTLELGDSALYLCASSPARQDFNYGYTFGSGTRLTVV.

This clone was picked up a small number of times. This CDR3 is CASSGRDRGETQYF. CDR3 coding DNA: TGTGCCAGCAGTGGCCGGGACAGGGGGGAGACCCAGTACTTC. The rearrangement uses TRBV6-1 and TRBJ2-5, with 11 bases matching TRBD1. V gave up 4 bases and J gave up 5 bases; unmatched junction bases: 3. The CDR3 loop spans 14 amino acids. Germline V CDR1 and CDR2: MNHNS, SASEGT.

A note on this clone: Mismatch with germline at one junction end may stem from a read error. The chain links TRBV15 to TRBJ2-4, with D unclear. The CDR3 is 16 amino acids. Germline CDR1 and CDR2: LNHNV and YYDKDF (reference sequence). CDR3 loop: CATSRGRELAKNVQYF. The CDR3, as DNA: TGTGCCACCAGCAGAGGGAGAGAATTAGCCAAAAACGTTCAGTACTTC.

V usage is TRBV11-2 and J usage is TRBJ1-4; TRBD1 matches 9 bases. This CDR3 contains 18 residues. The germline CDR1 and CDR2 sequences are SGHAT and FQNNGV. The trim removed 1 base at V and 7 bases at J, leaving 13 bases unmatched. The CDR3 coding sequence is TGTGCCAGCAGCTTAGCCTTTAGCCGGACAGGGGAAGCTGAAAAACTGTTTTTT. It is translated as CASSLAFSRTGEAEKLFF. The complete variable domain, with remaining parts taken from reference TRBV11-2 and TRBJ1-4, reads EAGVAQSPRYKIIEKRQSVAFWCNPISGHATLYWYQQILGQGPKLLIQFQNNGVVDDSQLPKDRFSAERLKGVDSTLKIQPAKLEDSAVYLCASSLAFSRTGEAEKLFFGSGTQLSVL.

V usage is TRBV5-1 and J usage is TRBJ2-3; no reliable D call. The CDR3 extends over 14 amino acids. CDR1 and CDR2 from the germline V gene are SGHRS and YFSETQ. V lost 0 bases to trimming and J lost 2 bases, with 7 bases between them. The CDR3: CASSLDKSTDTQYF. Written as DNA, the CDR3 is TGCGCCAGCAGCTTGGACAAGTCCACAGATACGCAGTATTTT.

This clone showed up just a few times. CDR3 residues: CASSVGGTAYEQYF. CDR3 DNA: TGTGCCAGCAGCGTAGGGGGGACAGCCTACGAGCAGTACTTC. The J gene is TRBJ2-7, the V gene TRBV9; 7 bases map to TRBD1. Germline V gene sequence: CDR1 SGDLS, CDR2 YYNGEE. The CDR3 spans 14 residues. V gave up 0 bases and J gave up 2 bases; unmatched junction bases: 2. Filled out from reference TRBV9 and TRBJ2-7, the complete variable domain reads DSGVTQTPKHLITATGQRVTLRCSPRSGDLSVYWYQQSLDQGLQFLIQYYNGEERAKGNILERFSAQQFPDLHSELNLSSLELGDSALYFCASSVGGTAYEQYFGPGTRLTVT.

This sequence joins TRBV4-2 and TRBJ2-3, with 16 bases that match TRBD2. The CDR3 contains 19 residues. The germline gives CDR1 LGHNA, CDR2 YNFKEQ. V gave up 0 bases and J gave up 2 bases; unmatched junction bases: 5. CDR3 bases: TGTGCCAGCAGCCAAGAAGGGACTAGCGGGGGGGAACCCACAGATACGCAGTATTTT. The encoded protein is CASSQEGTSGGEPTDTQYF.

Only a few counts were recorded for this clone. The chain employs TRBV5-1 and TRBJ1-1, with 8 bases matching TRBD1. V was pared by 4 bases and J by 2 bases, with 7 bases of the junction left unmatched. This CDR3 spans 15 amino acids. Germline-derived CDR1 and CDR2 are SGHRS and YFSETQ. CDR3 protein: CASSPIDRGNTEAFF. Written as DNA, the CDR3 is TGCGCCAGCAGCCCTATAGACAGGGGTAACACTGAAGCTTTCTTT.

This rearrangement joins TRBV5-1 to TRBJ2-1; 9 bases are shared with TRBD2. Trimming removed 0 bases from V and 7 bases from J; junction bases left unmatched: 2. This CDR3 has 14 residues. Germline CDR1 and CDR2: SGHRS and YFSETQ. The CDR3 region has the DNA TGCGCCAGCAGCTTGGCTAGCGGGGTTAATGAGCAGTTCTTC. This translates into CASSLASGVNEQFF.

This chain links TRBV2 with TRBJ1-5; D possibly corresponds to TRBD1 (6 bases). Per germline, CDR1 SNHLY and CDR2 FYNNEI. The CDR3 is made up of 16 amino acids. V lost 6 bases and J lost 5, with 20 bases in between. The CDR3 region is CASREGGGWGHQPQHF. CDR3 coding DNA: TGTGCCAGCAGGGAGGGGGGGGGCTGGGGGCATCAGCCCCAGCATTTT.

This clone has only a few counts. The gene calls are TRBV6-1 and TRBJ2-1; 8 nucleotides align to TRBD1. J was trimmed by 5 bases and V by 10 bases; bases with no gene match: 10. This CDR3 comprises 14 residues. The germline CDR1 and CDR2 sequences are MNHNS and SASEGT. The CDR3 sequence is CATPGDRWNNEQFF. CDR3 sequence (DNA): TGTGCCACCCCTGGGGACAGGTGGAACAATGAGCAGTTCTTC.